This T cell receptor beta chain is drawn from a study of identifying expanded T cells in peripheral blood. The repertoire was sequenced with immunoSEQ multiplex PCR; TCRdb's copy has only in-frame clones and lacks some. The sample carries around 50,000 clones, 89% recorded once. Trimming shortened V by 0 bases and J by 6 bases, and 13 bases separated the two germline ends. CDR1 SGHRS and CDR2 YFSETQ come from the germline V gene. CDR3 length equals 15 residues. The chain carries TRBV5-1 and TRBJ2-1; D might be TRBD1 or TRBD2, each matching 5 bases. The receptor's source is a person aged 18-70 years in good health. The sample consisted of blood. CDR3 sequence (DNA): TGCGCCAGCAGCTTGGCCTACGTGGGACCCAATGAGCAGTTCTTC. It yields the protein CASSLAYVGPNEQFF.